This T cell receptor (beta chain) emerged from a study of post-analysis software for immune sequencing data. Prepared TCR beta cDNA libraries contained unique molecular identifiers. One entry per CDR3 protein results from TCRdb running MiXCR on the PCR reads. The table shows hundreds of thousands of distinct CDR3 sequences, with about 27% occurring only once. V was pared by 7 bases and J by 0 bases, with 7 bases of the junction left unmatched. The CDR3 length is 14 residues. Germline CDR1 is DFQATT and CDR2 is SNEGSKA (reference sequence). As for this clonotype: As yet, its antigen is unknown.

Whole-study findings and limits: Several TRBV segments occurring more often in patients than controls included TRBV5-6, TRBV5-1 and TRBV20-1.

The receptor comes from a girl aged 10 to 17 with multiple sclerosis. J is TRBJ1-2 and V is TRBV20-1, with 8 bases identical to TRBD1. Sequenced input: blood. The CDR3 DNA sequence: TGCAGTGTCGGACGACAGGGGTCTAACTATGGCTACACCTTC. Translation gives CSVGRQGSNYGYTF.